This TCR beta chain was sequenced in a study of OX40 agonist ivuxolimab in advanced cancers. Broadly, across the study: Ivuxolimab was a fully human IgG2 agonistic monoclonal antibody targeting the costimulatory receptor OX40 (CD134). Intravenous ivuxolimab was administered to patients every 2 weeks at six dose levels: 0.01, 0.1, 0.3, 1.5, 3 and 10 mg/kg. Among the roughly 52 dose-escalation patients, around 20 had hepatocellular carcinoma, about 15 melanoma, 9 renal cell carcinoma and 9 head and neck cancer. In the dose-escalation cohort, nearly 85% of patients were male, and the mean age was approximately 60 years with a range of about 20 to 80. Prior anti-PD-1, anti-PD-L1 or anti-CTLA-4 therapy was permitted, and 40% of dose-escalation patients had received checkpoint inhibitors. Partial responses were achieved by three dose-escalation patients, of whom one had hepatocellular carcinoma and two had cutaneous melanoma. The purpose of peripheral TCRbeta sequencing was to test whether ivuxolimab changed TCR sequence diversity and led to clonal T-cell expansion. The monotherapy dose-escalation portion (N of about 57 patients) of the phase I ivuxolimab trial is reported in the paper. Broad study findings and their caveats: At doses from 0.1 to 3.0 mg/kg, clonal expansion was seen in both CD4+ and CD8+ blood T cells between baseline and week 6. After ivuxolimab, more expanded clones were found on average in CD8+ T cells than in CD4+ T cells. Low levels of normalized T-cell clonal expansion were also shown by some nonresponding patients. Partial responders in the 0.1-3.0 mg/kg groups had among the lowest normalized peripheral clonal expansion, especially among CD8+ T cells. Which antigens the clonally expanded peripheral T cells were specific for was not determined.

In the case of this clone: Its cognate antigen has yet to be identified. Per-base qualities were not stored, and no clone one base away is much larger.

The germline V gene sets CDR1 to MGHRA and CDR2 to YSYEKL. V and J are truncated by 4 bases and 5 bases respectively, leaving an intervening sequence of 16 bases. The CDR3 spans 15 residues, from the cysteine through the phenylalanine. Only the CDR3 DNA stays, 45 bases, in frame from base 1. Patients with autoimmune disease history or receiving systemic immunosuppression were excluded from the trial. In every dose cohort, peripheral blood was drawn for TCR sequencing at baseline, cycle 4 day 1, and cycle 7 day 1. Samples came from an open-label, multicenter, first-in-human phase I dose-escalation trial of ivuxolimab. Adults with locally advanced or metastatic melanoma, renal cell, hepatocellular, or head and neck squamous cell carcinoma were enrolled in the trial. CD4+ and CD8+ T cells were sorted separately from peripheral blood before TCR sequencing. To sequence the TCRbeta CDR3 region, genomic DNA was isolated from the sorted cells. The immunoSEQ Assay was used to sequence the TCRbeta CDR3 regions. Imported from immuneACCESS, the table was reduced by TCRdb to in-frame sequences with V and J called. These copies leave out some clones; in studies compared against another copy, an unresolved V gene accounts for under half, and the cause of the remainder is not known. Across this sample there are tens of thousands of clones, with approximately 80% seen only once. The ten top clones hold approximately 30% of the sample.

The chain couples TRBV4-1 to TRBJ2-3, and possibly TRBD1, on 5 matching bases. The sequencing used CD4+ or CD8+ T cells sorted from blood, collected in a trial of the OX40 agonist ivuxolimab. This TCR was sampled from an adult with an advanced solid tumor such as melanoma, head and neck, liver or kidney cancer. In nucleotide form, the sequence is TGCGCCAGCAGCCGTTCGGCAGGGCCCAAAGATACGCAGTATTTT. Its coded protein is CASSRSAGPKDTQYF.